Listed below are T cell receptor beta chains from one sample, sequenced in a study of blood T cell repertoires in COVID-19. Profiled with immunoSEQ multiplex PCR; TCRdb holds only in-frame clones, not every one. The data hold under 350,000 clones, with roughly 86% observed a single time. Sequencing was done on a sample of PBMCs or T cells enriched from blood (not recorded which). The receptors derive from a woman between 18 and 29 years old who had recovered from COVID-19. Both conserved end residues are part of each CDR3. Each record gives: J gene, V gene, CDR3 protein.

j_gene: TRBJ2-1
v_gene: TRBV11-2
CDR3aa: CASSLVVAYIRNEQFF

j_gene: TRBJ2-1
v_gene: TRBV3-1/TRBV3-2
CDR3aa: CASSQILAGGGTYNEQFF

j_gene: TRBJ1-4
v_gene: TRBV28
CDR3aa: CASSSMGQGGTNEKLFF

j_gene: TRBJ1-1
v_gene: TRBV7-6
CDR3aa: CASSPPQAYNTEAFF

j_gene: TRBJ1-6
v_gene: TRBV9
CDR3aa: CASSPGQTNSPLHF

j_gene: TRBJ2-7
v_gene: TRBV20-1
CDR3aa: CSASAAGEEQYF

j_gene: TRBJ1-5
v_gene: TRBV19
CDR3aa: CASSIVGGSNQPQHF

j_gene: TRBJ1-5
v_gene: TRBV27
CDR3aa: CASSFRGPGGNQPQHF

j_gene: TRBJ2-7
v_gene: TRBV18
CDR3aa: CASSPPMGQGARPQYF

j_gene: TRBJ1-1
v_gene: TRBV27
CDR3aa: CASSEDRENTEAFF

j_gene: TRBJ1-5
v_gene: TRBV6-4
CDR3aa: CASAVEEDQPQHF

j_gene: TRBJ2-7
v_gene: TRBV11-2
CDR3aa: CASSLDPVLYEQYF

j_gene: TRBJ2-7
v_gene: TRBV19
CDR3aa: CASSASRGYYEQYF

j_gene: TRBJ1-5
v_gene: TRBV3-1/TRBV3-2
CDR3aa: CASSQGGSPDQPQHF

j_gene: TRBJ2-7
v_gene: TRBV20-1
CDR3aa: CSASDDRGYEQYF

j_gene: TRBJ2-7
v_gene: TRBV27
CDR3aa: CASRNGQTSYEQYF

j_gene: TRBJ1-4
v_gene: TRBV18
CDR3aa: CASSPREGKGEKLFF

j_gene: TRBJ2-7
v_gene: TRBV30
CDR3aa: CAWSVQSGAAYEQYF

j_gene: TRBJ2-3
v_gene: TRBV4-3
CDR3aa: CASSRGGPGADTQYF

j_gene: TRBJ1-1
v_gene: TRBV5-8
CDR3aa: CASSLTGMRGKNTEAFF

j_gene: TRBJ2-5
v_gene: TRBV9
CDR3aa: CASSVEDRRAGLETQYF

j_gene: TRBJ2-7
v_gene: TRBV7-2
CDR3aa: CASSNGLLYEQYF

j_gene: TRBJ1-2
v_gene: TRBV7-2
CDR3aa: CAIETGQVYGYTF

j_gene: TRBJ2-5
v_gene: TRBV20-1
CDR3aa: CRGRSGETQYF

j_gene: TRBJ2-7
v_gene: TRBV28
CDR3aa: CASKSGGNRNEQYF

j_gene: TRBJ2-7
v_gene: TRBV5-5
CDR3aa: CASSGGDTYEQYF

j_gene: TRBJ1-2
v_gene: TRBV6-5
CDR3aa: CASTSAGRNYGYTF

j_gene: TRBJ1-6
v_gene: TRBV3-1/TRBV3-2
CDR3aa: CASSQDQWVGGSYNSPLHF

j_gene: TRBJ2-2
v_gene: TRBV18
CDR3aa: CASSGQNTGELFF

j_gene: TRBJ1-5
v_gene: TRBV19
CDR3aa: CASSIGFGQGGYSNQPQHF

j_gene: TRBJ2-3
v_gene: TRBV6-2/TRBV6-3
CDR3aa: CASSSVGADTQYF

j_gene: TRBJ1-2
v_gene: TRBV4-3
CDR3aa: CASSQDSLKLYGPGQVNYGYTF

j_gene: TRBJ2-5
v_gene: TRBV24-1
CDR3aa: CATTDGTAETQYF